The clone carrying this T cell receptor (beta chain) has a handful of counts. Its antigen is not known. The record originates from a study of blood T cells in healthy people across ages. Overall study results and limits: One million T cells yielded diversity estimates that were considered underestimates. A strong correlation was seen between TCR beta diversity and naive T cell percentage.

Germline assignment: CDR1 MGHRA and CDR2 YSYEKL. V was pared by 0 bases and J by 7 bases, with 6 bases of the junction left unmatched. This CDR3 region has 15 residues. Using a J-beta primer mix together with a sample-barcoded 5' primer, a second PCR was run for roughly 7 to 12 cycles. Carrying 12 random nucleotides, a template-switch adaptor labeled each individual cDNA molecule. TCRdb processed the 5' RACE reads anew with MiXCR; each CDR3 protein has one entry. This table has around 2 million distinct CDR3 sequences, about 39% appearing once. Sequencing was carried out using blood. The TCR originated in a human donor in good health. This chain uses TRBV4-1 with TRBJ1-5; 7 nucleotides match TRBD1. CDR3 protein: CASSQEPGQIQPQHF. In nucleotides, the CDR3 is TGCGCCAGCAGCCAAGAGCCGGGACAGATACAGCCCCAGCATTTT.